Following are 3 T cell receptor beta chains from one sample sequenced in a study of T cell clones after liver transplantation. Measured with immunoSEQ multiplex PCR; TCRdb has only the in-frame clones, and not every one. In the table there are 25,000 to 35,000 clones, around 94% of which are singletons. The input for sequencing was CD8+ T cells from blood, taken 12 months after liver transplant. The receptors were sampled from a human patient who received a liver transplant. Part of the T cells may come from the graft donor.

V and J are TRBV7-3 and TRBJ1-5; D remains ambiguous. Trimming pared 5 bases from V and 6 bases from J, leaving 11 bases between. The CDR3 runs 13 residues. Germline values: CDR1 SGHTA, CDR2 FQGTGA. The CDR3 nucleotides read TGTGCCAGCAGCCCGGGTGCTAGTCAGCCCCAGCATTTT. Protein product: CASSPGASQPQHF.

The chain uses TRBV7-9 and TRBJ2-7; TRBD2 matches 11 bases. CDR1 and CDR2 from the germline V gene are SEHNR and FQNEAQ (reference sequence). The CDR3 has 13 amino acids. J gave up 6 bases and V 10 bases, and 8 bases lay outside the gene matches. CDR3 in DNA: TGTGCCACCACGACTAGCGGGGTTATCGAGCAGTACTTC. It specifies CATTTSGVIEQYF.

The V and J genes are TRBV29-1 and TRBJ2-3; D remains unclear. V dropped 0 bases and J dropped 4 bases, with 5 bases sitting between them. The CDR3 loop spans 12 amino acids. Germline V gives CDR1 SQVTM, CDR2 ANQGSEA. This CDR3 reads CSVEDPPDTQYF. In DNA form, the CDR3 reads TGCAGCGTTGAAGATCCTCCAGATACGCAGTATTTT.